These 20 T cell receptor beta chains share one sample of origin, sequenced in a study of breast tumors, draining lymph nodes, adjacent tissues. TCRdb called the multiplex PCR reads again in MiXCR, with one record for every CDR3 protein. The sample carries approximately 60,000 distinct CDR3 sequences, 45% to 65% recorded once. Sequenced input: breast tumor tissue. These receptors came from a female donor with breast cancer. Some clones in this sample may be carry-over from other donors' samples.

This chain's CDR3 is CASSLVVVRTGELFF. In nucleotides, the CDR3 is TGCGCCAGCAGCTTGGTGGTGGTTCGCACCGGGGAGCTGTTTTTT. This chain connects TRBV5-1 to TRBJ2-2; the D is unclear. The V end lost 0 bases, the J end lost 4 bases, and 10 bases lay between the germline ends. Germline assignment: CDR1 SGHRS and CDR2 YFSETQ. The CDR3 length is 15 residues.

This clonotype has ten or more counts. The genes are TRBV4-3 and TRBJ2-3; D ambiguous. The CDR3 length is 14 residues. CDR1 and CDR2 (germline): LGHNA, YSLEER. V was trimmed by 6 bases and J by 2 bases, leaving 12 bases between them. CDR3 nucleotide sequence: TGCGCCAGCAGTCGCACTTCCTACACAGATACGCAGTATTTT. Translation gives CASSRTSYTDTQYF.

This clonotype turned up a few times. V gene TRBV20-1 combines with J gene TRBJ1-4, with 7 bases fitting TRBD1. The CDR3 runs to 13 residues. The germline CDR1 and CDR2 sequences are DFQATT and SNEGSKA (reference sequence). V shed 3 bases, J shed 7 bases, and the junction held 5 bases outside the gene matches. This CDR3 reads CSASQGDGEKLFF. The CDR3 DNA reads TGCAGTGCTAGCCAGGGGGACGGTGAAAAACTGTTTTTT.

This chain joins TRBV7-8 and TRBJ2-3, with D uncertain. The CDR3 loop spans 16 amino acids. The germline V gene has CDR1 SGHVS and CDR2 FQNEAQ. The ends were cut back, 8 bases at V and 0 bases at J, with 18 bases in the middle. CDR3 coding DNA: TGTGCCAGCGGCCCAAGGAGTGGGCCTAGCACAGATACGCAGTATTTT. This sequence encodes CASGPRSGPSTDTQYF.

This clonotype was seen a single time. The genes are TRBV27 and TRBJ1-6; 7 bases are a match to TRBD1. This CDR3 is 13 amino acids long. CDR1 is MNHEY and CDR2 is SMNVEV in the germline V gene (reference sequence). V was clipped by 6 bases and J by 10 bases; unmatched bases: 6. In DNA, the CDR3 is TGTGCCAGCAGGGACAGGCACGTCTCACCCCTCCACTTT. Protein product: CASRDRHVSPLHF.

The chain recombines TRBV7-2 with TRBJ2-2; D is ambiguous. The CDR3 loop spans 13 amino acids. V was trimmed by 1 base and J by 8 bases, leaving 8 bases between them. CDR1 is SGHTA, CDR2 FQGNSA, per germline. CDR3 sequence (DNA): TGTGCCAGCAGCTTAGTAAATCCGGGGGAGCTGTTTTTT. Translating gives CASSLVNPGELFF.

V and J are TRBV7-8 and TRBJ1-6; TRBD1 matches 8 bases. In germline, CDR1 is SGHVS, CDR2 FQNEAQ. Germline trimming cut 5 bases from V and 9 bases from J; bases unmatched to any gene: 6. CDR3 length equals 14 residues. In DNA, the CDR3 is TGTGCCAGCAGCCCGGGACAGGAGAGTTCACCCCTCCACTTT. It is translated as CASSPGQESSPLHF. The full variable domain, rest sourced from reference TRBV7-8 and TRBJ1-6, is GAGVSQSPRYKVAKRGQDVALRCDPISGHVSLFWYQQALGQGPEFLTYFQNEAQLDKSGLPSDRFFAERPEGSVSTLKIQRTQQEDSAVYLCASSPGQESSPLHFGNGTRLTVT.

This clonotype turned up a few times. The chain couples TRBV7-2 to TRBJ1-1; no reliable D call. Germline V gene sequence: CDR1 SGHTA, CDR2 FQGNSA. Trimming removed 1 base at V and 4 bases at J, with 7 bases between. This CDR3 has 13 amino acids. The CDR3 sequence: CASSLDASTEAFF. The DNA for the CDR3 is TGTGCCAGCAGCTTAGACGCGAGCACTGAAGCTTTCTTT.

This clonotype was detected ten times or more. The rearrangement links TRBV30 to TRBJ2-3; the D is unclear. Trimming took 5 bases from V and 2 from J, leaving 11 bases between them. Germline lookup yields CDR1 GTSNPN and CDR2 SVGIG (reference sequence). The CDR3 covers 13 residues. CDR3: CAWETRATDTQYF. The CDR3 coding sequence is TGTGCCTGGGAGACTCGGGCCACAGATACGCAGTATTTT. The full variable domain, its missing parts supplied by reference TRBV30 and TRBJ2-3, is SQTIHQWPATLVQPVGSPLSLECTVEGTSNPNLYWYRQAAGRGLQLLFYSVGIGQISSEVPQNLSASRPQDRQFILSSKKLLLSDSGFYLCAWETRATDTQYFGPGTRLTVL.

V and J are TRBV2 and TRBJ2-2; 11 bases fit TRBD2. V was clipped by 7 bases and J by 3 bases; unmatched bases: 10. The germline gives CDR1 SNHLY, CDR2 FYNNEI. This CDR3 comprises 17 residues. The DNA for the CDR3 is TGTGCCAGCATTTCTCCCGGGACTAGCGGCTACACCGGGGAGCTGTTTTTT. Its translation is CASISPGTSGYTGELFF.

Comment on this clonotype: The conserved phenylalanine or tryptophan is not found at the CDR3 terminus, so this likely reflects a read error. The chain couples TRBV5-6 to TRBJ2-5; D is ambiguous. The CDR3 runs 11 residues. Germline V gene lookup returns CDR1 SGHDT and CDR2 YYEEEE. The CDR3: CASSLMGTQYI. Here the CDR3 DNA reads TGTGCCAGTAGCTTGATGGGGACCCAGTACATC.

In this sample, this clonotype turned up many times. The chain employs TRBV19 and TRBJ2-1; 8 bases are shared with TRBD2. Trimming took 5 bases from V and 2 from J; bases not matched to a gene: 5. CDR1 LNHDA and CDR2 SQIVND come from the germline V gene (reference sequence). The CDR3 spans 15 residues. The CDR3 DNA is TGTGCCAGTAGTCGGTCTAGCGGGCCCTACAATGAGCAGTTCTTC. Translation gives CASSRSSGPYNEQFF.

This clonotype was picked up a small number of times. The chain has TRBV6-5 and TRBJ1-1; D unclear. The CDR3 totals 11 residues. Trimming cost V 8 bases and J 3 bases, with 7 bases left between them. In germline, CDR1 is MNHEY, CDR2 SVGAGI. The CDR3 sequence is CASWRDTEAFF. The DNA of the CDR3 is TGTGCCAGCTGGAGGGACACTGAAGCTTTCTTT.

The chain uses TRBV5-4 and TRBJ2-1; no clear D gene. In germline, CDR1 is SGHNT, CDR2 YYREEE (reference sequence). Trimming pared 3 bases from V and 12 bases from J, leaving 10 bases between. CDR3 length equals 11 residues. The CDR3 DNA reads TGTGCCAGCAGCTCGTACAGTGCGCAGTTCTTC. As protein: CASSSYSAQFF.

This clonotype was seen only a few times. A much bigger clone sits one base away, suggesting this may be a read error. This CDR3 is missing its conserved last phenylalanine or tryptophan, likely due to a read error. CDR3 sequence (DNA): TGTGCCAGCAGCCAGAACGACAGGAGCCCCTACGAGCAGTACCTC. Its translation: CASSQNDRSPYEQYL. The rearrangement joins TRBV4-2 to TRBJ2-7, with D possibly matching TRBD1 (6 bases). Germline V gene sequence: CDR1 LGHNA, CDR2 YNFKEQ. The CDR3 is 15 amino acids. Between the trimmed V and J ends, which lost 3 bases and 2 bases, there was a span of 14 bases.

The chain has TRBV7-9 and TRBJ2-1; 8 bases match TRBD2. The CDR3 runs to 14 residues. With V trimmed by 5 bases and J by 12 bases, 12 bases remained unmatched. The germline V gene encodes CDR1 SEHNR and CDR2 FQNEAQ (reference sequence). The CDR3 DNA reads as TGTGCCAGCAGCCCAACTAGCGGCAAACGTGGGCAGTTCTTC. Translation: CASSPTSGKRGQFF.

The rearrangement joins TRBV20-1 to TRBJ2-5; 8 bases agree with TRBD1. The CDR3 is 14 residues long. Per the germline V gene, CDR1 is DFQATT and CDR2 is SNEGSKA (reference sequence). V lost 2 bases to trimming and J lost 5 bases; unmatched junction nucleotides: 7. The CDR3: CSARRQGIVETQYF. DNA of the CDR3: TGCAGTGCTAGAAGACAGGGGATTGTCGAGACCCAGTACTTC.

CDR3 DNA sequence: TGTGCCAGCAGCTTAGCGGGCGTTGGGGTGAGCTATGGCTACACCTTC. This sequence encodes CASSLAGVGVSYGYTF. This chain connects TRBV7-2 to TRBJ1-2; D unclear. The germline CDR1 and CDR2 sequences are SGHTA and FQGNSA. The V end lost 0 bases, the J end lost 4 bases, and 15 bases lay between the germline ends. The length of the CDR3 is 16 residues.

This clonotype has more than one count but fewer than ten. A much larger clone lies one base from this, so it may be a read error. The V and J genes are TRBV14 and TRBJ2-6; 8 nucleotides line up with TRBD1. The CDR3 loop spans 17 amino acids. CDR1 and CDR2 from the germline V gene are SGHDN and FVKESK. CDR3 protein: CASSPDRVTSGATVLTF. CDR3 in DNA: TGTGCCAGCAGCCCGGACAGGGTTACCTCTGGGGCCACCGTCCTGACTTTC.

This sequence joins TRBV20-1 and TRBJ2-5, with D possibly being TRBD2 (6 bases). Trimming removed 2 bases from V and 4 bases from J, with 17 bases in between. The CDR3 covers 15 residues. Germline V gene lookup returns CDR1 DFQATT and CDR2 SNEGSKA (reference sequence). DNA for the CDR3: TGCAGTGCTAGACTGTGGGACTTTCAATTAGAGACCCAGTACTTC. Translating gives CSARLWDFQLETQYF.